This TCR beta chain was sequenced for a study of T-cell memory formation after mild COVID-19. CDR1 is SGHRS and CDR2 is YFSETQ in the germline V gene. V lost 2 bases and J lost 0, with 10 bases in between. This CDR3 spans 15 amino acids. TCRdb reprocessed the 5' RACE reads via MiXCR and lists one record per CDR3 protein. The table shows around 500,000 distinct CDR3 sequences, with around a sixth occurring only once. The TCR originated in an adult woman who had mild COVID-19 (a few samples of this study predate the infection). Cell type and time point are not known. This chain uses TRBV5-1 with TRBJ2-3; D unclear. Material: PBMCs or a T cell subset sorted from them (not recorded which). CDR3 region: CASSFMAASTDTQYF. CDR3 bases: TGCGCCAGCAGCTTCATGGCAGCTAGCACAGATACGCAGTATTTT. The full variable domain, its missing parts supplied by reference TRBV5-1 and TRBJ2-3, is KAGVTQTPRYLIKTRGQQVTLSCSPISGHRSVSWYQQTPGQGLQFLFEYFSETQRNKGNFPGRFSGRQFSNSRSEMNVSTLELGDSALYLCASSFMAASTDTQYFGPGTRLTVL.